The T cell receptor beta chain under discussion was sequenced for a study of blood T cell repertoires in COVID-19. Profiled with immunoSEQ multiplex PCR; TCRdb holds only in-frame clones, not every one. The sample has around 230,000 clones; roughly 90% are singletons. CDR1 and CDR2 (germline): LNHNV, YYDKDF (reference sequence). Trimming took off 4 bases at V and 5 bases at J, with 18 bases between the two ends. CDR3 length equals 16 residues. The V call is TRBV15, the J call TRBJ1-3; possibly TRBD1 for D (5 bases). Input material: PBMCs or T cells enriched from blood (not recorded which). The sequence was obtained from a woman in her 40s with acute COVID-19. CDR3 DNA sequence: TGTGCCACCAGCATACTCTTTCAGGGAGGGCGAAACACCATATATTTT. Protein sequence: CATSILFQGGRNTIYF.